This T cell receptor beta chain originates from a study of blood T cell repertoires in COVID-19. Across the whole study: The United States, Italy and Spain provided the acute and convalescent COVID-19 samples. Sources were T cells, B-cell-depleted T cells, or PBMCs; the material itself was cDNA or gDNA.

Between the trimmed V and J ends, which lost 6 bases and 6 bases, there was a span of 15 bases. This CDR3 has 14 amino acids. CDR1 MDHEN and CDR2 SYDVKM come from the germline V gene. In the original processing: Amplification with reference gene primers provided the estimates of nucleated cell counts. The data were produced by immunoSEQ multiplex PCR, yet TCRdb's version contains in-frame clones alone and is incomplete. V and J calls plus clone size are reproduced from that table; the DNA served to infer D and trimming. The sample holds around 160,000 clones; 70% to 90% are singletons and the top ten take roughly 3%.

Sequences were obtained from peripheral blood. This chain links TRBV28 with TRBJ1-5; a possible D gene is TRBD1 (5 bases). The receptor was derived from a woman in her forties with active or convalescent COVID-19. The CDR3 region has the DNA TGTGCCAGCAGGGCGTGGGGGGACGGTCAGCCCCAGCATTTT. Protein sequence: CASRAWGDGQPQHF.